The clone carrying this T cell receptor (beta chain) appeared once. Its antigen is as yet unknown. These data belong to a study of T cell responses to AZD1222 COVID-19 vaccine. Study outcomes and limitations: Repertoire sampling happened only post peak T cell response.

CDR1 DFQATT and CDR2 SNEGSKA come from the germline V gene (reference sequence). CDR3 length: 11 amino acids. Between the trimmed V and J ends, which lost 3 bases and 12 bases, there was a span of 12 bases. The protocol was immunoSEQ multiplex PCR, while the TCRdb copy is restricted to in-frame clones and leaves out a portion. In the table there are 130,000 to 150,000 clones, around 88% of which are singletons. This receptor was obtained from an adult in good health. The material was peripheral blood, obtained on day 0 of AZD1222 vaccination. The chain carries TRBV20-1 and TRBJ2-1; possibly TRBD1 or TRBD2 for D (5 bases each). The CDR3 bases are TGCAGTGCTAGTAGGGGACGTGGGCAGTTCTTC. Translation: CSASRGRGQFF.